The entry that follows covers one TCR beta chain sequence. MiXCR, applied by TCRdb to the 5' RACE reads, yields one record per CDR3 protein. This repertoire shows around 300,000 distinct CDR3 sequences, approximately 12% found once; its top ten account for over 20%. This sample is part of a study of T-cell memory formation after mild COVID-19. The CDR3 is 16 residues long. V shed 4 bases and J 6 bases; nucleotides not matched to a gene: 8. The germline gives CDR1 SGHNT, CDR2 YENEEA. Sequences were obtained from PBMCs or a T cell subset sorted from them (not recorded which). The V gene is TRBV11-3, the J gene TRBJ2-3; 12 bases line up with TRBD1. The clonotype comes from a man aged 18-30 years who had mild COVID-19 (a few samples of this study predate the infection). Cell type and time point are not known. The DNA of the CDR3 is TGTGCCAGCAGCTGGGGACAGGGGGCTGGTTCGGATACGCAGTATTTT. This codes for CASSWGQGAGSDTQYF.